This entry features one T cell receptor beta chain sequence. TCR beta libraries were built with iRepertoire HTBI primers and Arm-PCR of CDR3 regions. MiXCR, run by TCRdb on the multiplex PCR reads, gives a single entry per CDR3 protein. The table shows 310,000 or so distinct CDR3 sequences, with about 20% occurring only once. Documented time point: persistent/refractory GD, antithyroid drugs over 5 years with positive TRAb. The TCR library was made from RNA extracted from PBMCs. The sample belongs to a study of regulatory T cells in long-lasting Graves disease. Germline V lookup: CDR1 MNHEY, CDR2 SMNVEV (reference sequence). There are 16 residues in the CDR3. Trimming cost V 1 base and J 4 bases, with 17 bases left between them.

The material sequenced was peripheral blood mononuclear cells (PBMCs), taken when the disease was refractory, from a patient treated with antithyroid drugs. This TCR was sampled from a female donor with Graves disease. The J gene is TRBJ2-7, the V gene TRBV27; a weak D match, TRBD2 (6 bases). The CDR3 region is CASSLFVRPGVYEQYF. The CDR3 DNA follows: TGTGCCAGCAGTTTATTCGTGCGCCCGGGGGTTTACGAGCAGTACTTC.